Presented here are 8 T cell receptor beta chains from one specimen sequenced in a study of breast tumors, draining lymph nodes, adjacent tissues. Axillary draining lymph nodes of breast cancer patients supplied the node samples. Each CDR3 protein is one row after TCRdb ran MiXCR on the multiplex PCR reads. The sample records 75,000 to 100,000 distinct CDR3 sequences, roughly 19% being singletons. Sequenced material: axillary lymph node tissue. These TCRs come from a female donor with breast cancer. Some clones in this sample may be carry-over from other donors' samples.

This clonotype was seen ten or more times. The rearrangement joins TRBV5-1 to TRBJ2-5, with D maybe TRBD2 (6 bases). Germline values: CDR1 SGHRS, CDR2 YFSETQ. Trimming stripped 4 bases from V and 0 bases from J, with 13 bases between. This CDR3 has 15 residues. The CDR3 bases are TGCGCCAGCAGCCTTGCCCCTAGCGACCAAGAGACCCAGTACTTC. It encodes CASSLAPSDQETQYF.

CDR3 in DNA: TGTGCCAGCAGCCGAGCTAGCGGGAGGTTCTACAATGAGCAGTTCTTC. This codes for CASSRASGRFYNEQFF. The gene calls are TRBV3-1 and TRBJ2-1, with 11 bases matching TRBD2. Per the germline V gene, CDR1 is LGHDT and CDR2 is YNNKEL (reference sequence). This CDR3 is 16 amino acids long. V dropped 4 bases and J dropped 3; count of bases not matched to a gene: 5.

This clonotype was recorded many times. In DNA form, the CDR3 reads TGTGCCAGCAGCCCCATGGGCCCCAGCACAGATACGCAGTATTTT. It specifies CASSPMGPSTDTQYF. The J gene is TRBJ2-3, the V gene TRBV9; D call uncertain. V gave up 4 bases and J gave up 0 bases, with 12 bases separating them. CDR1 and CDR2 from the germline V gene are SGDLS and YYNGEE. The CDR3 totals 15 residues.

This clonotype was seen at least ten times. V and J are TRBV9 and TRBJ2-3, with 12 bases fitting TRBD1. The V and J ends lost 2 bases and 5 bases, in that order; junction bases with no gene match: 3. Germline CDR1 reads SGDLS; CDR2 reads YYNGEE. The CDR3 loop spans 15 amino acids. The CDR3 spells CASSVGQGAGDTQYF. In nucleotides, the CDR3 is TGTGCCAGCAGCGTGGGACAGGGGGCGGGAGATACGCAGTATTTT.

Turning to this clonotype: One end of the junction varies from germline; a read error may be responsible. The CDR3 DNA reads TGTGCCACCAGTGATCCGGCTAGCGGGAGGGCCCACTCCTACAATGAGCTGTTCTTC. Its protein is CATSDPASGRAHSYNELFF. V gene TRBV24-1 combines with J gene TRBJ2-1, with TRBD2 identical over 12 bases. Per germline, CDR1 KGHDR and CDR2 SFDVKD. The CDR3 is made up of 19 amino acids.

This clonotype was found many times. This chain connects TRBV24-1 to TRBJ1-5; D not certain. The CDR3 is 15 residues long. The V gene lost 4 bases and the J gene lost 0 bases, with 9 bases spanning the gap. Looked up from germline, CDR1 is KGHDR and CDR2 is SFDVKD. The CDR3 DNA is TGTGCCACCAGTGACGGGTCAGATAGCAATCAGCCCCAGCATTTT. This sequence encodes CATSDGSDSNQPQHF.

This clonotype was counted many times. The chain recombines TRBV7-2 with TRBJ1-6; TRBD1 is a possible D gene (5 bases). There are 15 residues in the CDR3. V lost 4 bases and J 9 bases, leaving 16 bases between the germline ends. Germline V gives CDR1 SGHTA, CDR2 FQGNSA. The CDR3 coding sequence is TGTGCCAGCAGCTCAAATGGGGGGGGGGGTTCACCCCTCCACTTT. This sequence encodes CASSSNGGGGSPLHF.

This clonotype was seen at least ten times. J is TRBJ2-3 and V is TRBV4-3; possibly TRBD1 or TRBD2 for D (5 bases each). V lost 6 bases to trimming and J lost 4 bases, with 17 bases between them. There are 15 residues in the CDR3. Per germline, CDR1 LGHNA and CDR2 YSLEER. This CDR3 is CASSKRGFGADTQYF. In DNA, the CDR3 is TGCGCCAGCAGTAAACGGGGCTTCGGGGCAGATACGCAGTATTTT.